The present entry profiles one T cell receptor (beta chain) with its context. One junction end does not reproduce the germline sequence, and a read error may be involved. CDR3 size: 16 residues. Germline V gives CDR1 DFQATT, CDR2 SNEGSKA (reference sequence). TCRdb used MiXCR to reprocess the 5' RACE reads, holding one entry per CDR3 protein. The sample has 7,000 to 8,500 distinct CDR3 sequences; around 15% are singletons. Stated time point: sample taken at primary tumor resection. A total of approximately 77 untreated early-stage non-small cell lung cancer patients served as donors. This sample was included in a study of spatial heterogeneity in lung cancer.

This chain links TRBV20-1 with TRBJ1-4, with D tentatively TRBD1 (6 bases). This receptor was obtained from a male donor with early-stage non-small cell lung cancer. This sample comprised normal lung tissue next to the tumor, obtained at surgery. The CDR3: CSARVPGTRMGEKLYF. The CDR3 DNA follows: TGCAGTGCTAGAGTTCCAGGGACAAGGATGGGGGAAAAACTGTATTTT.